This TCR beta chain was sequenced for a study of T cells after yellow fever vaccination. This clonotype occurred a few times. Trimming removed 3 bases at V and 3 bases at J, with 10 bases between. CDR3 length: 14 amino acids. Germline V gene lookup returns CDR1 SGHNT and CDR2 YYREEE (reference sequence). Each CDR3 protein is one row after TCRdb ran MiXCR on the 5' RACE reads. Here the sample spans roughly 65,000 distinct CDR3 sequences, 5.9% being singletons. The chain combines TRBV5-4 with TRBJ1-3, with TRBD1 as a possible D gene (5 bases). The source of this sequence is a young man who received the YFV17D yellow fever vaccine. This specimen consisted of CD4+ T cells sorted from PBMCs, obtained around 15 days after the first yellow fever vaccination. Here the CDR3 DNA reads TGTGCCAGCAGCTGGGGACGGAATGGAAACACCATATATTTT. Amino acid sequence: CASSWGRNGNTIYF. The full variable domain, rest sourced from reference TRBV5-4 and TRBJ1-3, is ETGVTQSPTHLIKTRGQQVTLRCSSQSGHNTVSWYQQALGQGPQFIFQYYREEENGRGNFPPRFSGLQFPNYSSELNVNALELDDSALYLCASSWGRNGNTIYFGEGSWLTVV.